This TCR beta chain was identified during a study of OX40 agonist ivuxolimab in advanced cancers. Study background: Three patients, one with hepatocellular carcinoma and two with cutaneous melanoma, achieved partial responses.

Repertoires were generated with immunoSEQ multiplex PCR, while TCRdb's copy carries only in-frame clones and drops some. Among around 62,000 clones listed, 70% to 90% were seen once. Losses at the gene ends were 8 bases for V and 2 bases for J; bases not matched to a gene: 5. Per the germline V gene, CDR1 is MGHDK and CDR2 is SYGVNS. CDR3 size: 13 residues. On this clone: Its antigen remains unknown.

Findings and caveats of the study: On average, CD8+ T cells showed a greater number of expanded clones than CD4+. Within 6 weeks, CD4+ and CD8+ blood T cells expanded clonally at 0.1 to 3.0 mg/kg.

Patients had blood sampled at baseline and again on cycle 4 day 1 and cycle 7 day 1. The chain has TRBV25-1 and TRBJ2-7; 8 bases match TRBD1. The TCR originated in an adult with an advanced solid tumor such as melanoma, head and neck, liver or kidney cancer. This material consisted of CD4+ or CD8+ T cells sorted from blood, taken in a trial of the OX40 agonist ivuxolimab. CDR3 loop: CASGGQGPYEQYF. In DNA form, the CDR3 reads TGTGCCAGCGGCGGACAGGGTCCCTACGAGCAGTACTTC.